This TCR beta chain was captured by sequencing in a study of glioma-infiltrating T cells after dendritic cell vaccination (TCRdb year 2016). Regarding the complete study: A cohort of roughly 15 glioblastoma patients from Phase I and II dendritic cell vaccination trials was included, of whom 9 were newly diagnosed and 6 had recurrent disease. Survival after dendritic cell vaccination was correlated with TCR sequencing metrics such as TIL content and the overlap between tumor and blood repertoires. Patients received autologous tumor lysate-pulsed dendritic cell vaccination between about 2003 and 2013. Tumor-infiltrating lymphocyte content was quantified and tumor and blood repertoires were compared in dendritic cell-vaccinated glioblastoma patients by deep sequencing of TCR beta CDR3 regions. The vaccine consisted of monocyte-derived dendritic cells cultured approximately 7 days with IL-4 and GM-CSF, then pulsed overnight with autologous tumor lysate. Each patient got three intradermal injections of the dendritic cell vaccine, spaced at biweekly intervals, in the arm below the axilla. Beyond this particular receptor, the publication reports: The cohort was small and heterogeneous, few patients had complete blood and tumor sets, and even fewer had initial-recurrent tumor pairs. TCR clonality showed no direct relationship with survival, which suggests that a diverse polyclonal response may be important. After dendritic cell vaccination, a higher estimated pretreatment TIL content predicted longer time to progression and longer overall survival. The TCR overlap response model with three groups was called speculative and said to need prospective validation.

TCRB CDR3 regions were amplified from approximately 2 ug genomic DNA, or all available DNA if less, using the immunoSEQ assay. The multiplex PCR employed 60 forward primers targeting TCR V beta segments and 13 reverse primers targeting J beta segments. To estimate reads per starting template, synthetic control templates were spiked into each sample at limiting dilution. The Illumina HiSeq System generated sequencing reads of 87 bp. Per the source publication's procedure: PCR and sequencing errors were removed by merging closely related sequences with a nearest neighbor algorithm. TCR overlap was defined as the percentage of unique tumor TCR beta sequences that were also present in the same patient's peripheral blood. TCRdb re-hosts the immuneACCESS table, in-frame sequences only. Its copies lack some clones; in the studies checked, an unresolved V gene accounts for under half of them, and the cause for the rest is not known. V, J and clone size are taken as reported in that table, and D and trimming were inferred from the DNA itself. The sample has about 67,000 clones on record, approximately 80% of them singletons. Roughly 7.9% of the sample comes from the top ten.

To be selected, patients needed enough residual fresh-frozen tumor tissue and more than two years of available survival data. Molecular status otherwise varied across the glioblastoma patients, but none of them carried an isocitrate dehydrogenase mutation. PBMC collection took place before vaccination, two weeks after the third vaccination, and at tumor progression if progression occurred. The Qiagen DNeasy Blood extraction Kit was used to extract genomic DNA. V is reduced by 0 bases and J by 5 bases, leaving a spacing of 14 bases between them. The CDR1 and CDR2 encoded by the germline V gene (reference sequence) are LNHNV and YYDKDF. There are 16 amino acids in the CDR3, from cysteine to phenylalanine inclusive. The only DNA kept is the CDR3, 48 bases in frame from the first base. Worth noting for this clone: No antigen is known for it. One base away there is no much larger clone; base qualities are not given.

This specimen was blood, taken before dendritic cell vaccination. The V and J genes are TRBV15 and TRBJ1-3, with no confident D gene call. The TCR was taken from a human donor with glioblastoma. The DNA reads TGTGCCACCAGCAGAGACCTCCGCGGTATCCGAAACACCATATATTTT. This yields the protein CATSRDLRGIRNTIYF.